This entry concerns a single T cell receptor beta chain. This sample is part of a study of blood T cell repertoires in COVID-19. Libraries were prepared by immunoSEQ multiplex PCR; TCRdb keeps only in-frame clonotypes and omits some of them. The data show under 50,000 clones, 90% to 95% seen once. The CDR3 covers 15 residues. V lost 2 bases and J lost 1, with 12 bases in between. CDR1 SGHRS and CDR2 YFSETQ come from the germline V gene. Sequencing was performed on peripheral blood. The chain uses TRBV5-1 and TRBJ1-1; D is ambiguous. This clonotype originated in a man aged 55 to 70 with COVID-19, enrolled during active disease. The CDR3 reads CASSFISYRNTEAFF. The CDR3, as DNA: TGCGCCAGCAGCTTTATTTCCTATCGGAACACTGAAGCTTTCTTT.